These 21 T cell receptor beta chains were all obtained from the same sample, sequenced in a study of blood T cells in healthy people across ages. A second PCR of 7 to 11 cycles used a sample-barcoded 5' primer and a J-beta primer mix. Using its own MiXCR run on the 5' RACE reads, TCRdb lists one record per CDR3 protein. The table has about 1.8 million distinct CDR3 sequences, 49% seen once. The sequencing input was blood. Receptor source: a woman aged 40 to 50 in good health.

The CDR3 DNA is TGTGCCAGCAGCCCGGCCCGAGCGGGGGTCTACGAGCAGTACTTC. Amino acids: CASSPARAGVYEQYF. The V call is TRBV28, the J call TRBJ2-7, with 8 bases identical to TRBD2. This CDR3 has 15 amino acids. The germline CDR1 and CDR2 sequences are MDHEN and SYDVKM. J lost 3 bases, V lost 6 bases, and 10 bases had no gene match.

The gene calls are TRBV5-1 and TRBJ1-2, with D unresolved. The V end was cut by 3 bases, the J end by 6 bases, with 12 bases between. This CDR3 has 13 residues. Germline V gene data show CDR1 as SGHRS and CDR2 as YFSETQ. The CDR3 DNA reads TGCGCCAGCAGCTCAGTATATCGGGATGGCTACACCTTC. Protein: CASSSVYRDGYTF.

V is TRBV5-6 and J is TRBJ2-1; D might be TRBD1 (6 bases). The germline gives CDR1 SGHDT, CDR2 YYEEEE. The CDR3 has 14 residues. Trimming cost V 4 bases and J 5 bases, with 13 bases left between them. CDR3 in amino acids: CASSQGHGNNEQFF. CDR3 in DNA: TGTGCCAGCAGCCAGGGACACGGAAACAATGAGCAGTTCTTC.

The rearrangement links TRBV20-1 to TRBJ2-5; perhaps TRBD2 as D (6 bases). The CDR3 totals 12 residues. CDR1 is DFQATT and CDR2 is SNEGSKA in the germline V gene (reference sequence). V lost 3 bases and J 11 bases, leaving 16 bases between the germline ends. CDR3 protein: CSARGDSGEQYF. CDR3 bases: TGCAGTGCTAGGGGGGACTCGGGGGAGCAGTACTTC.

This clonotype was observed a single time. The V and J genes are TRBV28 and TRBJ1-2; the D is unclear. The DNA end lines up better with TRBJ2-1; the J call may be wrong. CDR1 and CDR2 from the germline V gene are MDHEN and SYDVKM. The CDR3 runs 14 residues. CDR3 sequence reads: CASSFRPEGETQFF. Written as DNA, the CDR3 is TGTGCCAGCAGTTTTCGGCCGGAAGGAGAGACCCAGTTCTTC.

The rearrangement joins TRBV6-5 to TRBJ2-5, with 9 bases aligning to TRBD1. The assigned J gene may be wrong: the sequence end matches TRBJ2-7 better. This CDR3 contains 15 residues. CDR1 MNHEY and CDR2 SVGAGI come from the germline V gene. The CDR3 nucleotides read TGTGCCAGCAGTGCCGGGACAGGGAGGCGATACGAGCAGTACTTC. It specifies CASSAGTGRRYEQYF.

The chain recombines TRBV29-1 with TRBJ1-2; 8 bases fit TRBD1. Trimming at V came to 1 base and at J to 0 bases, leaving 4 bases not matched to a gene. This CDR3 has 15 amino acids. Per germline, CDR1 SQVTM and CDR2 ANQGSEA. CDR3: CSVEGQGATNYGYTF. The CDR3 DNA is TGCAGCGTTGAAGGGCAGGGGGCCACTAACTATGGCTACACCTTC.

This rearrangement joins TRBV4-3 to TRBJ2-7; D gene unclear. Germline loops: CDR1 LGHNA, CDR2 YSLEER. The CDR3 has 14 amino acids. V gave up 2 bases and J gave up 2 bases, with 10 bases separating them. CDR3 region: CASSQMKTTYEQYF. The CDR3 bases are TGCGCCAGCAGCCAAATGAAGACAACCTACGAGCAGTACTTC.

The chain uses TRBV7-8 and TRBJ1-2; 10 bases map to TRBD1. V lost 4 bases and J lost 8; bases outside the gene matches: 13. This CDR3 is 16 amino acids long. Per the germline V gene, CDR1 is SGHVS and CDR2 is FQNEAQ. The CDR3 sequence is CASSWVNGQGENGYTF. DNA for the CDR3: TGTGCCAGCAGCTGGGTAAATGGACAGGGGGAAAACGGCTACACCTTC.

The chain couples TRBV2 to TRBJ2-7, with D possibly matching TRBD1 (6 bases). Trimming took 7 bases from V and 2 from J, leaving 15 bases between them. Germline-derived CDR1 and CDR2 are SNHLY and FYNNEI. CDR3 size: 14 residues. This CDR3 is CASNRLGTPYEQYF. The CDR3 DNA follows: TGTGCCAGCAATCGGTTAGGGACACCCTACGAGCAGTACTTC.

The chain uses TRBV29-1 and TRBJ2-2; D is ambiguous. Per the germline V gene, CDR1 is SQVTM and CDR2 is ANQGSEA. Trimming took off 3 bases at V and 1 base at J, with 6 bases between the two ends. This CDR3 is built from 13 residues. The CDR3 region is CSVDMGNTGELFF. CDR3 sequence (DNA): TGCAGCGTTGATATGGGGAACACCGGGGAGCTGTTTTTT.

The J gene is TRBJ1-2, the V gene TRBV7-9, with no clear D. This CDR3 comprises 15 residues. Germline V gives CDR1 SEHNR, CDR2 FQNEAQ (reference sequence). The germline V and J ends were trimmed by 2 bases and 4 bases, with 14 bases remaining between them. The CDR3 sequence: CASSLTQSASYGYTF. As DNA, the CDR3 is TGTGCCAGCAGCTTAACGCAGAGCGCCAGCTATGGCTACACCTTC.

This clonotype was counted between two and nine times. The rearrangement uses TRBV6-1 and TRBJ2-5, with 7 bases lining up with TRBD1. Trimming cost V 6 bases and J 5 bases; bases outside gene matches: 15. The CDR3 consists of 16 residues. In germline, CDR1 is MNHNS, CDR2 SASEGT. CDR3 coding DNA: TGTGCCAGCAGCGGTTCAGACAGGGTAGTCCGGGAGACCCAGTACTTC. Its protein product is CASSGSDRVVRETQYF.

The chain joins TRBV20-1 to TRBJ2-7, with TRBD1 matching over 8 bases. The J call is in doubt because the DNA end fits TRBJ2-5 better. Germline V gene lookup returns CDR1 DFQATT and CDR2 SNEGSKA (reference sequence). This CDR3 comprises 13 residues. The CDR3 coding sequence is TGCAGTGCTGGGCGGACAGGGCGAAAGACCCAGTACTTC. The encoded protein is CSAGRTGRKTQYF.

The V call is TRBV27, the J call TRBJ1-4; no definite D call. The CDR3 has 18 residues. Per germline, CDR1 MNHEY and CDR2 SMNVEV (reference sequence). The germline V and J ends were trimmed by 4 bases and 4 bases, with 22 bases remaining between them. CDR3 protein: CASSSSGGKIRFNEKLFF. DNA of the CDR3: TGTGCCAGCAGTTCATCCGGTGGGAAAATCAGGTTTAATGAAAAACTGTTTTTT.

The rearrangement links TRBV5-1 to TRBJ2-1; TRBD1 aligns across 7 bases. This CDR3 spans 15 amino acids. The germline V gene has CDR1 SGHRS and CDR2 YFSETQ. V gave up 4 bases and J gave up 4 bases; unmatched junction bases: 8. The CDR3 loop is CASSLTGQAYNEQFF. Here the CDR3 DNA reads TGCGCCAGCAGCCTTACTGGACAGGCTTACAATGAGCAGTTCTTC.

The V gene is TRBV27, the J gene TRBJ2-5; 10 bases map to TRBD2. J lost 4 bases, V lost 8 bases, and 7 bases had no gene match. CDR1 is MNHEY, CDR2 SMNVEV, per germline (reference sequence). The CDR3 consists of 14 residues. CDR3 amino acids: CASRGWTSGETQYF. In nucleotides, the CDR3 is TGTGCCAGCCGCGGATGGACTAGCGGAGAGACCCAGTACTTC.

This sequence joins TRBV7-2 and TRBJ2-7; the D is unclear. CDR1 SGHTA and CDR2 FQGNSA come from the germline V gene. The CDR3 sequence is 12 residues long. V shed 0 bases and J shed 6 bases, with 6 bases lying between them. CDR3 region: CASSLAGTEQYV. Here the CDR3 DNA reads TGTGCCAGCAGCTTAGCGGGAACCGAGCAGTACGTC.

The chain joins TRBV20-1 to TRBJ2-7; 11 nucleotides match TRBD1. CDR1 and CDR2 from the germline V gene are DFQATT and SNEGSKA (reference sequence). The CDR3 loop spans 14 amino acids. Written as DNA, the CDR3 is TGCGGTTGGACATCCGGGACAGGGGGCTACGAGCAGTACTTC. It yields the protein CGWTSGTGGYEQYF.

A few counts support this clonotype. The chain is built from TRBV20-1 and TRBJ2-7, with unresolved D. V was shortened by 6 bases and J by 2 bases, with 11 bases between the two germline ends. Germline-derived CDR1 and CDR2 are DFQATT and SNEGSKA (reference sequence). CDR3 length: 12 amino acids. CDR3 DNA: TGCAGTGCAGTCTCAGGCCCCTACGAGCAGTACTTC. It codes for CSAVSGPYEQYF.

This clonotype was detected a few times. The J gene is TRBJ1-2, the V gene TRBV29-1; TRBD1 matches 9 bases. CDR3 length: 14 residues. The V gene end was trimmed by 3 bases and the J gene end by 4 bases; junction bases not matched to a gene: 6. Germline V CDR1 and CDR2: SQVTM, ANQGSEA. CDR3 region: CSVDRTGVIYGYTF. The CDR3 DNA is TGCAGCGTTGATAGGACAGGGGTAATCTATGGCTACACCTTC.